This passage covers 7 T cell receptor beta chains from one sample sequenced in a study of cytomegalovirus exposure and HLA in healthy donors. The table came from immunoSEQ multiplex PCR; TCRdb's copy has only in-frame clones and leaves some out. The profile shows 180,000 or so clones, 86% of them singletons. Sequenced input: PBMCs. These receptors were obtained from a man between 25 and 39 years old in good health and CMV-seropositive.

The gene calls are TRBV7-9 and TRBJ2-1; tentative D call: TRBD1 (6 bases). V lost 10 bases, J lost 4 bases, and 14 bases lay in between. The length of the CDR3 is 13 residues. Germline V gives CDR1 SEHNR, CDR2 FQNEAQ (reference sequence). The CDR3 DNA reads TGTGCCATCAGGAGAGGGGGATACAATGAGCAGTTCTTC. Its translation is CAIRRGGYNEQFF.

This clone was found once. The CDR3 DNA is TGTGCCACTACCCAAGGACAGGGGGTTTTCCCCGACTACGAGCAGTACTTC. It translates to CATTQGQGVFPDYEQYF. The J gene is TRBJ2-7, the V gene TRBV19; 10 bases are shared with TRBD1. Per the germline V gene, CDR1 is LNHDA and CDR2 is SQIVND (reference sequence). V shed 10 bases and J 3 bases; nucleotides not matched to a gene: 18. CDR3 length: 17 residues.

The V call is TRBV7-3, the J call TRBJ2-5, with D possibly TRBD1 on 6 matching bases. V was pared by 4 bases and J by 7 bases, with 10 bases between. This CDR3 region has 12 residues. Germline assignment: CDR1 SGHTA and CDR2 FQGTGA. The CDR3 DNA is TGTGCCAGCAGCTCAGGGGTCGGGACCCAGTACTTC. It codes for CASSSGVGTQYF.

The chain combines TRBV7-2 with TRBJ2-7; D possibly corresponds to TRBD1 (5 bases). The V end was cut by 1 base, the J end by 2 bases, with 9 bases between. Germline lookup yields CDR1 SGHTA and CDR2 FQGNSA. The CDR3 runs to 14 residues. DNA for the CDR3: TGTGCCAGCAGCTTAGGGACATTAGCCTACGAGCAGTACTTC. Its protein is CASSLGTLAYEQYF.

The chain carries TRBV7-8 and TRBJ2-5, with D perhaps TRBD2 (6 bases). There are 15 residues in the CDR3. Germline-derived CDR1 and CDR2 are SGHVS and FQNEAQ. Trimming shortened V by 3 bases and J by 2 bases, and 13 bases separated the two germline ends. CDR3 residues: CASSFSRAGQETQYF. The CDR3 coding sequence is TGTGCCAGCAGCTTCTCTCGCGCGGGGCAAGAGACCCAGTACTTC.

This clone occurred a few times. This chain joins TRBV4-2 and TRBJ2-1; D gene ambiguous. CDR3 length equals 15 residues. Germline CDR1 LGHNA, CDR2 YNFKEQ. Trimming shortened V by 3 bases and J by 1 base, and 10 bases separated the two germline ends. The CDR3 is CASSQAVGSYNEQFF. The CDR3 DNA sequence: TGTGCCAGCAGCCAGGCGGTGGGGTCCTACAATGAGCAGTTCTTC.

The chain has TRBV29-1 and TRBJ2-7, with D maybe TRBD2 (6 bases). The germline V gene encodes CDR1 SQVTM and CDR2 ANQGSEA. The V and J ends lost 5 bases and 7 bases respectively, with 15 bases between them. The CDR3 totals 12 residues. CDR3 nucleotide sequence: TGCAGCGTTTCCCACCCTGCGGGGGAGCAGTACTTC. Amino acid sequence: CSVSHPAGEQYF.